What follows are 25 T cell receptor beta chains derived from one specimen sequenced in a study of cytomegalovirus exposure and HLA in healthy donors. In the PCR, 60 Vbeta and 13 Jbeta primers were used. TCRdb's table, derived via immunoSEQ multiplex PCR, lists solely in-frame clones and lacks some. The sample yields 180,000 or so clones, around four fifths seen once. Sequenced input: PBMCs. The receptors shown here come from a female donor in good health and CMV-seronegative.

This sequence joins TRBV28 and TRBJ2-7, with 7 bases matching TRBD1. The CDR3 runs 15 residues. With V trimmed by 7 bases and J by 2 bases, 11 bases remained unmatched. CDR1 is MDHEN and CDR2 is SYDVKM in the germline V gene. The CDR3: CASTQTGTPTYEQYF. Here the CDR3 DNA reads TGTGCCAGCACCCAGACAGGGACACCAACCTACGAGCAGTACTTC.

This chain joins TRBV29-1 and TRBJ2-2, with TRBD1 matching 9 bases. With 0 bases clipped from V and 3 bases from J, the junction kept 5 bases outside the gene matches. The length of the CDR3 is 16 residues. Germline loops: CDR1 SQVTM, CDR2 ANQGSEA. The CDR3, as DNA: TGCAGCGTTGAAGATCGAGACAGGGGGGACACCGGGGAGCTGTTTTTT. Encoded protein: CSVEDRDRGDTGELFF.

The chain has TRBV29-1 and TRBJ2-1; 11 positions match TRBD2. The CDR3 covers 14 residues. Looked up from germline, CDR1 is SQVTM and CDR2 is ANQGSEA. Germline trimming cut 6 bases from V and 4 bases from J; bases unmatched to any gene: 5. CDR3 in DNA: TGCAGCGTGGGGACTAGCGGAGCTTACAATGAGCAGTTCTTC. Translating gives CSVGTSGAYNEQFF.

The chain has TRBV12-5 and TRBJ2-1; possible D gene TRBD2, 6 bases. This CDR3 contains 15 residues. CDR1 is LGHNT, CDR2 FRNRAP, per germline. The V and J ends lost 4 bases and 6 bases respectively, with 16 bases between them. This CDR3 is CASGSYSAGTNEQFF. In nucleotides, the CDR3 is TGTGCTAGTGGTTCCTATAGCGCGGGGACCAATGAGCAGTTCTTC. Using reference TRBV12-5 and TRBJ2-1 for the parts outside the CDR3, the full variable domain is DARVTQTPRHKVTEMGQEVTMRCQPILGHNTVFWYRQTMMQGLELLAYFRNRAPLDDSGMPKDRFSAEMPDATLATLKIQPSEPRDSAVYFCASGSYSAGTNEQFFGPGTRLTVL.

This rearrangement joins TRBV5-1 to TRBJ2-2, with 8 nucleotides matching TRBD2. The CDR3 is 14 amino acids. CDR1 SGHRS and CDR2 YFSETQ come from the germline V gene. V gave up 5 bases and J gave up 7 bases; unmatched junction bases: 7. The CDR3 DNA follows: TGCGCCAGCAGTCAGAGCGGGGGCATCGGGGAGCTGTTTTTT. Its translation is CASSQSGGIGELFF.

This chain connects TRBV19 to TRBJ1-1, with TRBD1 matching over 7 bases. Unmatched junction bases numbered 3, after V lost 5 bases and J lost 3 bases. From germline, CDR1 is LNHDA and CDR2 SQIVND (reference sequence). The CDR3 spans 13 residues. The CDR3 here is CASSGTADTEAFF. The CDR3 bases are TGTGCCAGTAGTGGGACAGCTGACACTGAAGCTTTCTTT.

This rearrangement joins TRBV2 to TRBJ1-5; D remains unclear. This CDR3 has 14 amino acids. CDR1 SNHLY and CDR2 FYNNEI come from the germline V gene. Deletions cut 4 bases from V and 0 bases from J, with 7 bases between. CDR3 nucleotides: TGTGCCAGCAGTGGGCGGTATAGCAATCAGCCCCAGCATTTT. Protein product: CASSGRYSNQPQHF.

The chain couples TRBV7-2 to TRBJ2-3; TRBD2 matches 10 bases. CDR1 is SGHTA, CDR2 FQGNSA, per germline. This CDR3 is 15 amino acids long. V lost 5 bases to trimming and J lost 5 bases; unmatched junction nucleotides: 7. The CDR3 spells CASSQSGGAVDTQYF. In nucleotides, the CDR3 is TGTGCCAGCAGCCAGAGCGGGGGGGCCGTAGATACGCAGTATTTT.

The chain combines TRBV7-6 with TRBJ1-2; D is perhaps TRBD1 (5 bases). Germline-derived CDR1 and CDR2 are SGHVS and FNYEAQ. V was trimmed by 5 bases and J by 4 bases, leaving 8 bases between them. CDR3 length: 12 amino acids. As DNA, the CDR3 is TGTGCCAGCAGCCCAGGGCCCTATGGCTACACCTTC. The encoded protein is CASSPGPYGYTF.

The chain joins TRBV6-1 to TRBJ1-1, with 7 bases fitting TRBD1. CDR1 and CDR2 from the germline V gene are MNHNS and SASEGT. J gave up 2 bases and V 4 bases, and 7 bases lay outside the gene matches. This CDR3 region has 15 residues. Here the CDR3 DNA reads TGTGCCAGCAGTGCGAGGACAGGCCCCAACACTGAAGCTTTCTTT. Its protein product is CASSARTGPNTEAFF.

The chain recombines TRBV5-4 with TRBJ1-1, with a tentative D call TRBD1 (6 bases). Trimming stripped 4 bases from V and 4 bases from J, with 11 bases between. Per the germline V gene, CDR1 is SGHNT and CDR2 is YYREEE (reference sequence). This CDR3 is 13 amino acids long. Here the CDR3 reads CASSRTGSTEAFF. In nucleotides, the CDR3 is TGTGCCAGCAGCCGAACAGGGAGCACTGAAGCTTTCTTT. Full variable domain (rest looked up from reference TRBV5-4 and TRBJ1-1): ETGVTQSPTHLIKTRGQQVTLRCSSQSGHNTVSWYQQALGQGPQFIFQYYREEENGRGNFPPRFSGLQFPNYSSELNVNALELDDSALYLCASSRTGSTEAFFGQGTRLTVV.

V is TRBV5-1 and J is TRBJ1-2; no clear D. CDR3 length: 14 amino acids. Trimming removed 0 bases at V and 0 bases at J, with 6 bases between. CDR1 and CDR2 from the germline V gene are SGHRS and YFSETQ. The CDR3 spells CASSLGRTNYGYTF. In DNA, the CDR3 is TGCGCCAGCAGCTTGGGCAGGACTAACTATGGCTACACCTTC.

The chain joins TRBV21-1 to TRBJ1-2; the table names TRBD1, a call not compared with the DNA. TRBV21-1 is recorded as a pseudogene. This CDR3 region has 14 residues. In nucleotides, the CDR3 is TGTGCCAGCAGCAATACAGGGTGTCGGTATGGCTACACCTTC. It codes for CASSNTGCRYGYTF.

DNA of the CDR3: TGTGCCAGTAGCGACAGAGCAACTAATGAAAAACTGTTTTTT. Translation gives CASSDRATNEKLFF. The V call is TRBV19, the J call TRBJ1-4, with a tentative D call TRBD1 (5 bases). The V gene lost 6 bases and the J gene lost 0 bases, with 8 bases spanning the gap. The CDR3 length is 14 residues. Germline V CDR1 and CDR2: LNHDA, SQIVND (reference sequence).

About this clone itself: At one end the junction does not follow the germline gene, possibly because of a read error. The rearrangement uses TRBV29-1 and TRBJ2-1; 7 bases map to TRBD2. CDR1 is SQVTM and CDR2 is ANQGSEA in the germline V gene. CDR3 size: 15 residues. The CDR3, as DNA: TGCAGCGTTCGACCCGGGGGGAGCTCCTGCAATGAGCAGTTCTTC. This sequence encodes CSVRPGGSSCNEQFF.

The rearrangement joins TRBV15 to TRBJ2-1; the D gene is possibly TRBD1 (5 bases). V dropped 0 bases and J dropped 3 bases, with 12 bases sitting between them. Germline CDR1 reads LNHNV; CDR2 reads YYDKDF (reference sequence). The CDR3 has 16 amino acids. The DNA for the CDR3 is TGTGCCACCAGCAGAGATAGACAGCCGAACTACAATGAGCAGTTCTTC. Its translation: CATSRDRQPNYNEQFF.

This clone appeared a single time. This sequence joins TRBV6-5 and TRBJ2-3; TRBD2 agrees at 9 bases. The trim removed 6 bases at V and 3 bases at J, leaving 4 bases unmatched. Germline lookup yields CDR1 MNHEY and CDR2 SVGAGI. The CDR3 spans 14 residues. Here the CDR3 reads CASSPGLATDTQYF. The CDR3 DNA follows: TGTGCCAGCAGCCCGGGACTAGCAACAGATACGCAGTATTTT.

This clone was detected only a few times. The chain uses TRBV18 and TRBJ2-7; a weak D match, TRBD1 (7 bases). The CDR3 is made up of 16 amino acids. V was shortened by 3 bases and J by 5 bases, with 20 bases between the two germline ends. Germline CDR1 KGHSH, CDR2 LQKENI. The CDR3 region is CASSPGGGGELDEQYF. DNA for the CDR3: TGTGCCAGCTCACCTGGAGGAGGGGGCGAACTAGACGAGCAGTACTTC. Complete variable domain (other parts from reference TRBV18 and TRBJ2-7): NAGVMQNPRHLVRRRGQEARLRCSPMKGHSHVYWYRQLPEEGLKFMVYLQKENIIDESGMPKERFSAEFPKEGPSILRIQQVVRGDSAAYFCASSPGGGGELDEQYFGPGTRLTVT.

The rearrangement links TRBV21-1 to TRBJ2-7; TRBD2, the D gene given by the table, was not confirmed from the DNA. TRBV21-1 is designated a pseudogene. The CDR3 runs 16 residues. CDR3 nucleotide sequence: TGTGCCAGCAGCAAAGCCGGCCTAGCGGAGTCCTACGAGCAGTACTTC. Encoded protein: CASSKAGLAESYEQYF.

This rearrangement joins TRBV10-2 to TRBJ1-1; tentative D call: TRBD1 (6 bases). V was cut by 2 bases and J by 4 bases, with 11 bases left in between. The CDR3 covers 14 residues. Looked up from germline, CDR1 is WSHSY and CDR2 is SAAADI. CDR3 protein: CASSEGGSFTEAFF. In DNA, the CDR3 is TGCGCCAGCAGTGAGGGGGGCTCCTTCACTGAAGCTTTCTTT.

This chain connects TRBV18 to TRBJ2-1, with TRBD2 as a possible D gene (5 bases). V lost 3 bases and J lost 10, with 7 bases in between. The CDR3 totals 11 residues. Germline V gives CDR1 KGHSH, CDR2 LQKENI. The CDR3 DNA sequence: TGTGCCAGCTCACCGGGAGTCGAGCAGTTCTTC. It yields the protein CASSPGVEQFF.

This chain uses TRBV6-5 with TRBJ2-5; 12 nucleotides match TRBD2. Trimming removed 6 bases from V and 5 bases from J; junction bases left unmatched: 7. CDR3 length: 15 residues. The germline gives CDR1 MNHEY, CDR2 SVGAGI. CDR3 in amino acids: CASRGLAGGPETQYF. Written as DNA, the CDR3 is TGTGCCAGCAGGGGCCTAGCGGGGGGGCCCGAGACCCAGTACTTC.

The CDR3 DNA sequence: TGTGCCAGCAGCGATCCCGGGACAGGGGGCGGCGGCTACACCTTC. Its translation is CASSDPGTGGGGYTF. The chain employs TRBV28 and TRBJ1-2; 12 bases match TRBD1. Germline V gene sequence: CDR1 MDHEN, CDR2 SYDVKM. This CDR3 is 15 amino acids long. With 6 bases clipped from V and 8 bases from J, the junction kept 10 bases outside the gene matches.

This sequence joins TRBV6-1 and TRBJ2-1; TRBD2 aligns across 10 bases. Looked up from germline, CDR1 is MNHNS and CDR2 is SASEGT. The CDR3 runs 14 residues. V shed 6 bases, J shed 9 bases, and the junction held 8 bases outside the gene matches. CDR3 residues: CASRLAGRYTEQFF. The CDR3 nucleotides are TGTGCCAGCAGACTAGCGGGACGTTATACTGAGCAGTTCTTC.

The chain couples TRBV7-8 to TRBJ2-4; D may be TRBD1 (5 bases). The CDR3 loop spans 17 amino acids. V gave up 5 bases and J gave up 1 base, with 18 bases separating them. From germline, CDR1 is SGHVS and CDR2 FQNEAQ. The CDR3 loop reads CASSRMATVWAKNIQYF. The CDR3 DNA reads as TGTGCCAGCAGCCGGATGGCGACAGTATGGGCCAAAAACATTCAGTACTTC.